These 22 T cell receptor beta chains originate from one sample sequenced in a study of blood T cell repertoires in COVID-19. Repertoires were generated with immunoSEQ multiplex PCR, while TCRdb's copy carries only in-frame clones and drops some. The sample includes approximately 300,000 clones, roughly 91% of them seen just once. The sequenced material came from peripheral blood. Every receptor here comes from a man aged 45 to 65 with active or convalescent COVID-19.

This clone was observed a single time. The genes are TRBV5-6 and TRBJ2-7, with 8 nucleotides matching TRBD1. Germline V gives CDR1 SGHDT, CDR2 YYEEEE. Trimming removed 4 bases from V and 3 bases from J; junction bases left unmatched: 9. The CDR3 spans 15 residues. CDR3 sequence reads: CASSERGQGIYEQYF. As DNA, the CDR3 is TGTGCCAGCAGCGAGAGAGGACAGGGTATCTACGAGCAGTACTTC.

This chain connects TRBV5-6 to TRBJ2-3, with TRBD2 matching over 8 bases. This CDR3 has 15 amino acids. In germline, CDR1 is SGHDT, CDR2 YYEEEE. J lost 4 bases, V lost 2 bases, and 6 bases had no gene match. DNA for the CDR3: TGTGCCAGCAGCTTATACGGGAGGGCCCCAGATACGCAGTATTTT. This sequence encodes CASSLYGRAPDTQYF.

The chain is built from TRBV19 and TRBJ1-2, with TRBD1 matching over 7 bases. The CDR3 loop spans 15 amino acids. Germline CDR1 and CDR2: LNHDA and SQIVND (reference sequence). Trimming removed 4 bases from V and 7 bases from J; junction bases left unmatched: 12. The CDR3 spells CASSTLDRWKGGYTF. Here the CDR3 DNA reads TGTGCCAGTAGTACTCTGGACAGGTGGAAGGGTGGCTACACCTTC.

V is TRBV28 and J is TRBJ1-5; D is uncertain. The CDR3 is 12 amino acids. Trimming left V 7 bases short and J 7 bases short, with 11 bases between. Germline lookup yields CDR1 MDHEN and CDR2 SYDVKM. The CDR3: CASTSARQPQHF. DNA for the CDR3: TGTGCCAGCACGTCTGCGAGGCAGCCCCAGCATTTT.

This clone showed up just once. The DNA of the CDR3 is TGCGCCAGCAGCTCCCTTGGGGCGAACTCCTACGAGCAGTACTTC. Its translation is CASSSLGANSYEQYF. The gene calls are TRBV5-1 and TRBJ2-7; maybe TRBD1 (5 bases). The V gene's germline CDR1 is SGHRS and CDR2 YFSETQ. The V gene lost 3 bases and the J gene lost 0 bases, with 13 bases spanning the gap. The CDR3 contains 15 residues. The variable domain in full, with the rest retrieved from reference TRBV5-1 and TRBJ2-7, is KAGVTQTPRYLIKTRGQQVTLSCSPISGHRSVSWYQQTPGQGLQFLFEYFSETQRNKGNFPGRFSGRQFSNSRSEMNVSTLELGDSALYLCASSSLGANSYEQYFGPGTRLTVT.

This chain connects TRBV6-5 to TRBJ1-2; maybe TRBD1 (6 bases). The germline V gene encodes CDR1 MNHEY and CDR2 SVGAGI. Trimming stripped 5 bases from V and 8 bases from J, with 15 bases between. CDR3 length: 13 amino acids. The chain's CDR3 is CASSPDRLGGYTF. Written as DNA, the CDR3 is TGTGCCAGCAGTCCCGACAGGCTCGGAGGCTACACCTTC.

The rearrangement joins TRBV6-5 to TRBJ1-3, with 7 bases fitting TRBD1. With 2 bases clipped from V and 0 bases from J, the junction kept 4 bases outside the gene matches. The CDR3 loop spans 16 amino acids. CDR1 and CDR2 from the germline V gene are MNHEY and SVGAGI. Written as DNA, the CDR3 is TGTGCCAGCAGTTACGGGACAGTGAGCTCTGGAAACACCATATATTTT. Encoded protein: CASSYGTVSSGNTIYF.

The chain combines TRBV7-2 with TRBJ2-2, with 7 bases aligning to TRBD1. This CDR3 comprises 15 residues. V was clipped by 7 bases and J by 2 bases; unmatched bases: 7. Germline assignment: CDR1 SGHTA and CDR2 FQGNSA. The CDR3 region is CASTVTGSNTGELFF. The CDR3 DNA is TGTGCCAGCACCGTGACAGGGTCCAACACCGGGGAGCTGTTTTTT.

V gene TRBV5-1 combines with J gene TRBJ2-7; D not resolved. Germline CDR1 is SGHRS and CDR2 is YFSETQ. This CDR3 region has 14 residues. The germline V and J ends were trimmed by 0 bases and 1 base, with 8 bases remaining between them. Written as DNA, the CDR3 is TGCGCCAGCAGCTTGGTTGTCTCGTCCTACGAGCAGTACTTC. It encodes CASSLVVSSYEQYF.

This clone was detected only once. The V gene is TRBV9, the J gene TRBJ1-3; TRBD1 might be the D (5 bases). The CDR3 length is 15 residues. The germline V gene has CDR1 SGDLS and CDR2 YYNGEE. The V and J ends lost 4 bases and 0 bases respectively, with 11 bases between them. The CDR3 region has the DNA TGTGCCAGCAGCACCCGGGACTTCTCTGGAAACACCATATATTTT. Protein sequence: CASSTRDFSGNTIYF.

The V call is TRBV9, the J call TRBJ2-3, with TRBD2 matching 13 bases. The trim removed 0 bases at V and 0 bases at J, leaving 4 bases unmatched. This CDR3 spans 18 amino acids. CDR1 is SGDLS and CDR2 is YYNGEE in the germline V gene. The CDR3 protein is CASSVGTSGGASTDTQYF. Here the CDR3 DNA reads TGTGCCAGCAGCGTAGGGACTAGCGGGGGCGCTAGCACAGATACGCAGTATTTT.

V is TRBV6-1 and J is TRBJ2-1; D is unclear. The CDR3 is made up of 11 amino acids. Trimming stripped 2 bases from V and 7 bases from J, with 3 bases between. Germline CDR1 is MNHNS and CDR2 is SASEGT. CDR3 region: CASSERNEQFF. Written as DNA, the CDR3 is TGTGCCAGCAGTGAACGGAATGAGCAGTTCTTC.

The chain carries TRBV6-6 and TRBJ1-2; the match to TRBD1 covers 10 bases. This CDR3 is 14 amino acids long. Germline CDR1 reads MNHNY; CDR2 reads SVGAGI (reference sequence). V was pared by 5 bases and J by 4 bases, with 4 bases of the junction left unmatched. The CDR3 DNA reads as TGTGCCAGCAGTCTGGGACAGGGGCTCTATGGCTACACCTTC. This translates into CASSLGQGLYGYTF.

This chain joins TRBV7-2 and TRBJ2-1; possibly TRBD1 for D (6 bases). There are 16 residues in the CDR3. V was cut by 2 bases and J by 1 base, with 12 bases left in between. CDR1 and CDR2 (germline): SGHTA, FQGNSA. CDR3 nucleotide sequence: TGTGCCAGCAGCTTATATCCCAGGGGTTCCTACAATGAGCAGTTCTTC. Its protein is CASSLYPRGSYNEQFF.

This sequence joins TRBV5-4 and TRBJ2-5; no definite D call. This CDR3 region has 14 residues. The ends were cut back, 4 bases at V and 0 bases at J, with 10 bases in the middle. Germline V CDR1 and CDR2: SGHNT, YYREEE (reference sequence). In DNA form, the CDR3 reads TGTGCCAGCAGCCCTGGTGCGTACCAAGAGACCCAGTACTTC. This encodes CASSPGAYQETQYF.

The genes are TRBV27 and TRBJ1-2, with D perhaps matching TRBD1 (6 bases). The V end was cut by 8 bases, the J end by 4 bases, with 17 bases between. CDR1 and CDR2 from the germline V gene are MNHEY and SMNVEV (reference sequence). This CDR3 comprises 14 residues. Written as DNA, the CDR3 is TGTGCCAGCGCCCCCCGGGAACAGGGCTATGGCTACACCTTC. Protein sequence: CASAPREQGYGYTF.

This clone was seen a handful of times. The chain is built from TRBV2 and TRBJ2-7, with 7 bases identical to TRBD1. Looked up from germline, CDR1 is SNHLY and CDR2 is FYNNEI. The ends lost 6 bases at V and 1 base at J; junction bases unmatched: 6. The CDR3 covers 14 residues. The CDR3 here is CASSRGQRSYEQYF. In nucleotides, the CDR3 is TGTGCCAGCAGCCGGGGACAGAGATCCTACGAGCAGTACTTC.

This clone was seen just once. The CDR3 DNA follows: TGTGCCAGCAGCTTGCTCCCGGGACAGGGGAACTATAATTCACCCCTCCACTTT. This sequence encodes CASSLLPGQGNYNSPLHF. The chain uses TRBV7-9 and TRBJ1-6, with TRBD1 matching over 10 bases. The CDR3 is 18 residues long. Germline loops: CDR1 SEHNR, CDR2 FQNEAQ (reference sequence). V shed 3 bases and J 3 bases; nucleotides not matched to a gene: 8. Full variable domain (rest looked up from reference TRBV7-9 and TRBJ1-6): DTGVSQNPRHKITKRGQNVTFRCDPISEHNRLYWYRQTLGQGPEFLTYFQNEAQLEKSRLLSDRFSAERPKGSFSTLEIQRTEQGDSAMYLCASSLLPGQGNYNSPLHFGNGTRLTVT.

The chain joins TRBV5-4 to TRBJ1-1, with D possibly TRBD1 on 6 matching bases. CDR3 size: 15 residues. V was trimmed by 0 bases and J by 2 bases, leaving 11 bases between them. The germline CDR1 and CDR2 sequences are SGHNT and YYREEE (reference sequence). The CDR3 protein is CASSLALTGNTEAFF. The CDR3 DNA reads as TGTGCCAGCAGCTTGGCCCTGACAGGCAACACTGAAGCTTTCTTT.

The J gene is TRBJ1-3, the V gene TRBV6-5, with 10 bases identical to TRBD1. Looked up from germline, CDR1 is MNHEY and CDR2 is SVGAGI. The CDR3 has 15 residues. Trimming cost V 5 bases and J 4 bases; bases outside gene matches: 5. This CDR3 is CASSRQGAGGNTIYF. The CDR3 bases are TGTGCCAGCAGTCGACAGGGGGCGGGAGGAAACACCATATATTTT.

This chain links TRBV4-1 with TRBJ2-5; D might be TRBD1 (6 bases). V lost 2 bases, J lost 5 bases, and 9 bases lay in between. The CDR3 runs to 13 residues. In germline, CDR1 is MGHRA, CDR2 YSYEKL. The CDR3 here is CASSQQRGETQYF. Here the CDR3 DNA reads TGCGCCAGCAGCCAACAGAGGGGGGAGACCCAGTACTTC.

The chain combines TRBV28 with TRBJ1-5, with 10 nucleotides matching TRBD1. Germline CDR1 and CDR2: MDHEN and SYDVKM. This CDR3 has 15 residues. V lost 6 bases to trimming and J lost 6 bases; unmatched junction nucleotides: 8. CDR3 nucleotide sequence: TGTGCCAGCAGACAGACAGGGGGCGGCGGTCAGCCCCAGCATTTT. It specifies CASRQTGGGGQPQHF.